The clone carrying this TCR beta chain was detected ten times or more. This record belongs to a study of beta chain features in type 1 diabetes. Every isolated RNA sample was fully reverse transcribed, so sequencing captured expressed TCRB transcripts. The data were produced by immunoSEQ multiplex PCR, yet TCRdb's version contains in-frame clones alone and is incomplete. The sample holds about 200,000 clones; approximately 10% are singletons and the top ten take approximately 1.5%. This TCR derives from a young man in good health. Sequencing was performed on central memory CD4+ T cells from blood.

CDR3 sequence: CASSLSAGVRNQPQHF. The CDR3 bases are TGTGCCAGCAGCTTATCCGCCGGCGTGCGAAATCAGCCCCAGCATTTT. The J gene is TRBJ1-5, the V gene TRBV7-8, with D hard to call. Trimming stripped 2 bases from V and 4 bases from J, with 15 bases between. The germline V gene has CDR1 SGHVS and CDR2 FQNEAQ. The CDR3 runs to 16 residues.